Below are 24 T cell receptor beta chains sequenced from a single sample in a study of human T cells and chemical hapten exposure. The time point was: patch test 3, about 24 weeks after DPC sensitization. Noted treatment: therapeutic diphenylcyclopropenone sensitization with weekly scalp DPC. Each CDR3 protein is one row after TCRdb ran MiXCR on the RACE reads. The table lists about 64,000 distinct CDR3 sequences, approximately 11% of them singletons. The material sequenced was whole blood, taken in connection with sensitization to the hapten diphenylcyclopropenone (DPC). The receptors here all came from a woman in her twenties or thirties with alopecia areata. Some clones in this sample may be carry-over from other donors' samples.

V usage is TRBV12-3 or TRBV12-4 and J usage is TRBJ2-5; 7 bases agree with TRBD1. Unmatched junction bases numbered 0, after V lost 5 bases and J lost 0 bases. This CDR3 region has 13 residues. The CDR3 region is CASSQGDQETQYF. The CDR3 coding sequence is TGTGCCAGCAGTCAGGGGGACCAAGAGACCCAGTACTTC.

This clonotype was picked up many times. The chain has TRBV7-2 and TRBJ2-5; D call uncertain. V lost 0 bases to trimming and J lost 3 bases, with 11 bases between them. Germline values: CDR1 SGHTA, CDR2 FQGNSA. The CDR3 runs to 15 residues. The CDR3 DNA is TGTGCCAGCAGCTTAGCGTGGTTATCGAAAGAGACCCAGTACTTC. Residues: CASSLAWLSKETQYF.

A few counts support this clonotype. The gene calls are TRBV6-2 or TRBV6-3 and TRBJ2-7, with 7 bases aligning to TRBD2. Per the germline V gene, CDR1 is MNHEY and CDR2 is SVGEGT. With V trimmed by 2 bases and J by 4 bases, 5 bases remained unmatched. The length of the CDR3 is 14 residues. Here the CDR3 DNA reads TGTGCCAGCAGTTACGCGGGAGCCGATTACGAGCAGTACTTC. Translation gives CASSYAGADYEQYF.

This clonotype came up a few times. The rearrangement links TRBV20-1 to TRBJ2-5, with 7 bases that match TRBD2. J was trimmed by 4 bases and V by 5 bases; bases with no gene match: 7. This CDR3 region has 13 residues. Germline loops: CDR1 DFQATT, CDR2 SNEGSKA (reference sequence). The CDR3 here is CSARTGGLETQYF. As DNA, the CDR3 is TGCAGTGCTCGAACGGGGGGACTAGAGACCCAGTACTTC.

This clonotype was seen ten or more times. V gene TRBV6-1 combines with J gene TRBJ2-5; 9 nucleotides match TRBD2. The CDR3 totals 13 residues. Losses at the gene ends were 5 bases for V and 5 bases for J; bases not matched to a gene: 3. CDR1 is MNHNS and CDR2 is SASEGT in the germline V gene. The CDR3 here is CASSLAGSETQYF. The CDR3 DNA reads as TGTGCCAGCAGTCTAGCGGGATCCGAGACCCAGTACTTC.

This clonotype occurred a few times. V usage is TRBV18 and J usage is TRBJ2-7; D is uncertain. Germline CDR1 and CDR2: KGHSH and LQKENI. The CDR3 is 14 amino acids. Deletions cut 3 bases from V and 2 bases from J, with 11 bases between. In nucleotides, the CDR3 is TGTGCCAGCTCACCGTCATCAGGAGCCTACGAGCAGTACTTC. It encodes CASSPSSGAYEQYF.

This clonotype was recorded many times. The CDR3 nucleotides are TGCAGCGTCGTGACAGGGGATGGAAACACCATATATTTT. This codes for CSVVTGDGNTIYF. The genes are TRBV29-1 and TRBJ1-3, with 8 positions matching TRBD1. Unmatched junction bases numbered 4, after V lost 6 bases and J lost 3 bases. The length of the CDR3 is 13 residues. Germline-derived CDR1 and CDR2 are SQVTM and ANQGSEA.

Only a few counts were recorded for this clonotype. The rearrangement links TRBV14 to TRBJ1-6; TRBD1 aligns across 7 bases. V lost 4 bases to trimming and J lost 7 bases; unmatched junction nucleotides: 7. Germline-derived CDR1 and CDR2 are SGHDN and FVKESK. The CDR3 is made up of 15 amino acids. CDR3 sequence: CASSPQTGSNSPLHF. CDR3 sequence (DNA): TGTGCCAGCAGCCCCCAGACAGGGTCGAATTCACCCCTCCACTTT.

The chain employs TRBV20-1 and TRBJ2-2; 9 positions match TRBD2. The CDR3 covers 15 residues. Germline CDR1 reads DFQATT; CDR2 reads SNEGSKA (reference sequence). The V and J ends lost 6 bases and 6 bases, in that order; junction bases with no gene match: 11. For the CDR3, the DNA is TGCAGTGCCGAGGGGATTAGCGGGAGCCCCGGGGAGCTGTTTTTT. Protein sequence: CSAEGISGSPGELFF.

This clonotype has ten or more counts. The chain recombines TRBV7-8 with TRBJ1-1; no clear D gene. V gave up 7 bases and J gave up 0 bases, with 21 bases separating them. CDR1 and CDR2 (germline): SGHVS, FQNEAQ. The CDR3 loop spans 17 amino acids. For the CDR3, the DNA is TGTGCCAGCATCCTTAGACCTGGCGGATACATGAACACTGAAGCTTTCTTT. Its translation: CASILRPGGYMNTEAFF.

This clonotype occurred many times. V is TRBV28 and J is TRBJ2-3; 8 nucleotides match TRBD2. The trim removed 6 bases at V and 1 base at J, leaving 6 bases unmatched. Germline V gene data show CDR1 as MDHEN and CDR2 as SYDVKM. The CDR3 totals 15 residues. In DNA form, the CDR3 reads TGTGCCAGCAGGGGAGGCGGGGGGCGCACAGATACGCAGTATTTT. Its protein is CASRGGGGRTDTQYF.

This clonotype was seen ten or more times. The chain employs TRBV5-1 and TRBJ2-3; 7 bases line up with TRBD1. Trimming cost V 4 bases and J 2 bases; bases outside gene matches: 7. The CDR3 spans 15 residues. Germline CDR1 and CDR2: SGHRS and YFSETQ. CDR3: CASSAGQATTDTQYF. The CDR3 DNA follows: TGCGCCAGCAGCGCAGGACAGGCCACCACAGATACGCAGTATTTT.

This clonotype was seen only a few times. This chain's CDR3 is CASSPGQGAYGYTF. CDR3 bases: TGCGCCAGCAGCCCCGGACAGGGGGCCTATGGCTACACCTTC. This chain joins TRBV5-1 and TRBJ1-2; TRBD1 matches at 11 bases. The CDR3 spans 14 residues. After removal of 4 bases from V and 4 bases from J, the junction contained 3 bases not matched to a gene. Germline V lookup: CDR1 SGHRS, CDR2 YFSETQ. Full variable domain (missing parts from reference TRBV5-1 and TRBJ1-2): KAGVTQTPRYLIKTRGQQVTLSCSPISGHRSVSWYQQTPGQGLQFLFEYFSETQRNKGNFPGRFSGRQFSNSRSEMNVSTLELGDSALYLCASSPGQGAYGYTFGSGTRLTVV.

This sequence joins TRBV6-5 and TRBJ1-1, with a possible D match to TRBD1 (5 bases). Germline V gene sequence: CDR1 MNHEY, CDR2 SVGAGI. Trimming stripped 7 bases from V and 3 bases from J, with 15 bases between. The length of the CDR3 is 14 residues. This CDR3 is CASMPGPPDTEAFF. The DNA for the CDR3 is TGTGCCAGCATGCCGGGACCGCCGGACACTGAAGCTTTCTTT.

This clonotype appeared many times. The V gene is TRBV28, the J gene TRBJ2-1; no reliable D call. CDR1 is MDHEN and CDR2 is SYDVKM in the germline V gene. The CDR3 spans 12 residues. Between the trimmed V and J ends, which lost 3 bases and 10 bases, there was a span of 10 bases. The chain's CDR3 is CASSFLGIEQFF. The DNA of the CDR3 is TGTGCCAGCAGTTTTTTGGGAATAGAGCAGTTCTTC.

This clonotype was found a few times. V gene TRBV6-5 combines with J gene TRBJ1-1; D not certain. The CDR3 covers 13 residues. The V and J ends lost 5 bases and 4 bases respectively, with 11 bases between them. Germline-derived CDR1 and CDR2 are MNHEY and SVGAGI. The CDR3 spells CASSTQQATEAFF. CDR3 DNA sequence: TGTGCCAGCAGTACCCAGCAGGCCACTGAAGCTTTCTTT.

This chain joins TRBV29-1 and TRBJ2-5; D might be TRBD1 or TRBD2, each matching 5 bases. The CDR3 totals 15 residues. Deletions cut 3 bases from V and 2 bases from J, with 16 bases between. Germline V gene data show CDR1 as SQVTM and CDR2 as ANQGSEA. The CDR3 DNA reads TGCAGCGTTGACTGGGAGCAGGGAACTCAAGAGACCCAGTACTTC. This translates into CSVDWEQGTQETQYF. The whole variable domain, remainder taken from reference TRBV29-1 and TRBJ2-5, is SAVISQKPSRDICQRGTSLTIQCQVDSQVTMMFWYRQQPGQSLTLIATANQGSEATYESGFVIDKFPISRPNLTFSTLTVSNMSPEDSSIYLCSVDWEQGTQETQYFGPGTRLLVL.

This chain uses TRBV6-2 or TRBV6-3 with TRBJ2-7; weak D call: TRBD2 (6 bases). Per the germline V gene, CDR1 is MNHEY and CDR2 is SVGEGT. This CDR3 comprises 14 residues. V shed 2 bases and J shed 3 bases, with 11 bases lying between them. As DNA, the CDR3 is TGTGCCAGCAGTTACCTCGCGGGAAACTACGAGCAGTACTTC. Amino acids: CASSYLAGNYEQYF.

This clonotype has a handful of counts. CDR3 protein: CASGQGALNTEAFF. The CDR3 bases are TGTGCCAGCGGACAGGGGGCCTTGAACACTGAAGCTTTCTTT. The chain has TRBV28 and TRBJ1-1; 11 bases map to TRBD1. The V gene's germline CDR1 is MDHEN and CDR2 SYDVKM. The junction had 2 bases not matched to a gene; V was cut back by 8 bases and J by 0 bases. This CDR3 comprises 14 residues.

This clonotype was recorded many times. This chain links TRBV30 with TRBJ1-4; D perhaps matches TRBD1 (5 bases). This CDR3 comprises 13 residues. Germline V gives CDR1 GTSNPN, CDR2 SVGIG (reference sequence). Between the trimmed V and J ends, which lost 5 bases and 7 bases, there was a span of 14 bases. In DNA form, the CDR3 reads TGTGCCTGGCGCCTGCAGGGTAGTGAAAAACTGTTTTTT. Translating it yields CAWRLQGSEKLFF.

This clonotype was counted a few times. The rearrangement links TRBV28 to TRBJ1-6; D unclear. This CDR3 has 13 amino acids. From germline, CDR1 is MDHEN and CDR2 SYDVKM. V lost 5 bases to trimming and J lost 5 bases, with 7 bases between them. The CDR3 spells CASSDGNNSPLHF. The CDR3 DNA reads as TGTGCCAGCAGTGACGGAAATAATTCACCCCTCCACTTT.

V gene TRBV6-5 combines with J gene TRBJ1-1, with 8 bases fitting TRBD1. Germline V lookup: CDR1 MNHEY, CDR2 SVGAGI. V was pared by 6 bases and J by 5 bases, with 5 bases of the junction left unmatched. This CDR3 spans 13 amino acids. The CDR3 coding sequence is TGTGCCAGCAGACTCAACAGGGGGACTGAAGCTTTCTTT. Its protein product is CASRLNRGTEAFF.

The chain is built from TRBV7-8 and TRBJ1-4; D is unclear. Trimming took 4 bases from V and 13 from J, leaving 16 bases between them. CDR3 length: 13 residues. Germline V gene sequence: CDR1 SGHVS, CDR2 FQNEAQ. CDR3 in DNA: TGTGCCAGCAGCTCAGCGGACGGATGGTTACTGTTTTTT. Its translation: CASSSADGWLLFF.

The chain employs TRBV4-2 and TRBJ2-1; 12 bases line up with TRBD2. Unmatched junction bases numbered 6, after V lost 4 bases and J lost 2 bases. Germline CDR1 and CDR2: LGHNA and YNFKEQ. The CDR3 extends over 17 amino acids. The CDR3 DNA is TGTGCCAGCAGCCTAAGGACTAGCGGGGAGACCTACAATGAGCAGTTCTTC. Translation: CASSLRTSGETYNEQFF.